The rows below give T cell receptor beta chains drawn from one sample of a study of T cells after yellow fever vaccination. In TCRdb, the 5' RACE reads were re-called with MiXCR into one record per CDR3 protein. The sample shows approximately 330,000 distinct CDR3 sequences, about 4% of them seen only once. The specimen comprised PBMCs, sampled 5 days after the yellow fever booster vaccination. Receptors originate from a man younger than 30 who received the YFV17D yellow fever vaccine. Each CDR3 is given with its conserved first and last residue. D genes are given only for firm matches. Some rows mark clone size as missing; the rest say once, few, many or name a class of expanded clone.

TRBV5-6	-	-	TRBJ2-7	TGTGCCAGCAGCTTGGGTCCGGGGAGCTCCTACGAGCAGTACTTC	CASSLGPGSSYEQYF
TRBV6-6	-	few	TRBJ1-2	TGTGCCAGCAGTTACCGCGGAGATGGCTACACCTTC	CASSYRGDGYTF
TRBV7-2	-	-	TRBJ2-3	TGTGCCAGCACCCCCGCCCCGAGGGATACGCAGTATTTT	CASTPAPRDTQYF
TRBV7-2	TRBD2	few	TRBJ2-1	TGTGCCAGCAGCGTCAGGAGCGGGGGGCCCAACAATGAGCAGTTCTTC	CASSVRSGGPNNEQFF
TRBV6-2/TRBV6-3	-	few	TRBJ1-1	TGTGCCAGCACCCTATCCCGAGGCACTGAAGCTTTCTTT	CASTLSRGTEAFF
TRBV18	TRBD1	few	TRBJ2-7	TGTGCCAGCTCACCACCGGGACAGGCAGCCTACGAGCAGTACTTC	CASSPPGQAAYEQYF
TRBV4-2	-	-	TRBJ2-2	TGTGCCAGCACCTCGGAGGGGGGCCCGAACACCGGGGAGCTGTTTTTT	CASTSEGGPNTGELFF
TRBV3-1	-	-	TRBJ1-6	TGTGCCAGCAGCCACTCGGACGGCTCCTATAATTCACCCCTCCACTTT	CASSHSDGSYNSPLHF
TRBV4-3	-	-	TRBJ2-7	TGCGCCAGCAGCCAAGGACCAGTAGACTACGAGCAGTACTTC	CASSQGPVDYEQYF
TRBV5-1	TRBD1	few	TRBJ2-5	TGCGCCAGCAGCTTGGGACAGGGATCTCAAGAGACCCAGTACTTC	CASSLGQGSQETQYF
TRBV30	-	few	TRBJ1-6	TGTGCCTGGAGTTACAGGGAACCTCGAGTGGGTTCACCCCTCCACTTT	CAWSYREPRVGSPLHF
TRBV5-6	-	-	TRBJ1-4	TGTGCCAGCAGCTTCGGGATTGAAAAACTGTTTTTT	CASSFGIEKLFF
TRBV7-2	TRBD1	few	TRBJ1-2	TGTGCCAGCAGCTTAGGGGCCGCGGGACAGACGAGCGGCTACACCTTC	CASSLGAAGQTSGYTF
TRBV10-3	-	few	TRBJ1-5	TGTGCCATCAGTCCAGGGGAGGGTCAGCCCCAGCATTTT	CAISPGEGQPQHF
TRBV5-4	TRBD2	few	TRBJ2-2	TGTGCCAGCAGCTCGAAAGCGGGGGGGAACACCGGGGAGCTGTTTTTT	CASSSKAGGNTGELFF
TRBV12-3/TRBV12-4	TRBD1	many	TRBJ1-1	TGTGCCAGCAGTTTGACAGGGCGGACTGAAGCTTTCTTT	CASSLTGRTEAFF
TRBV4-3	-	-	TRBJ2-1	TGCGCCAGCAGCCAAGAGACGGGGGGCGGGGTTGGGGGCCATGAGCAGTTCTTC	CASSQETGGGVGGHEQFF
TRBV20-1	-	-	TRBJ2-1	TGCAGTGCTAGCGAGGGGAGAGGGAGCTCCTACAATGAGCAGTTCTTC	CSASEGRGSSYNEQFF
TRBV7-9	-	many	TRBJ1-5	TGTGCCAGCAGACATCTACAGGGCGGCAATCAGCCCCAGCATTTT	CASRHLQGGNQPQHF
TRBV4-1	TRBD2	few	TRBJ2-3	TGCGCCAGCAGCCAAGTACTAGCGGGGGGGAGTGCCGATACGCAGTATTTT	CASSQVLAGGSADTQYF
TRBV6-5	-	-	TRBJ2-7	TGTGCCAGCAGTTACTCAGCTAGAACCAACTACGAGCAGTACTTC	CASSYSARTNYEQYF
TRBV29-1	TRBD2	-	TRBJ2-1	TGCAGCGTTGGAGGCGGGGGGGGGCGAAATGAGCAGTTCTTC	CSVGGGGGRNEQFF
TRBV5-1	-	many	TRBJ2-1	TGCGCCAGCAGCTTTATGACCTCCTACAATGAGCAGTTCTTC	CASSFMTSYNEQFF
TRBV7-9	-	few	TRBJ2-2	TGTGCCGGAGGAGGCGGGGAGCTGTTTTTT	CAGGGGELFF
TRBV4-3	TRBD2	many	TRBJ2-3	TGCGCCAGCAGCCAAATCCTAGCGGGGGTCACAGATACGCAGTATTTT	CASSQILAGVTDTQYF
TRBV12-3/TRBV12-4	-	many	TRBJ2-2	TGTGCCAGCAGTCCTGTATCCGGGGAGCTGTTTTTT	CASSPVSGELFF
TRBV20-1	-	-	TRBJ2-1	TGCAGTGCTAGACGAGATCAGTCTGAGCAGTTCTTC	CSARRDQSEQFF
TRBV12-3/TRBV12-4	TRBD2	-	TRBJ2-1	TGTGCCAGCAGTCCTTCGGGACTACGCATTAATGAGCAGTTCTTC	CASSPSGLRINEQFF
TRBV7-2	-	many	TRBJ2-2	TGTGCCAGCAGCTTGTTAGCGGCCGGGGAGCTGTTTTTT	CASSLLAAGELFF
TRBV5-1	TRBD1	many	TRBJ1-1	TGTGCCAGCAGCTTGGGACAGGGGGCAGGCACTGAAGCTTTCTTT	CASSLGQGAGTEAFF
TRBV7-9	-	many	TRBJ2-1	TGTGCCAGCAGCTTAGTCTCCCTCAGCTCCTACAATGAGCAGTTCTTC	CASSLVSLSSYNEQFF
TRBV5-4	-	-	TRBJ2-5	TGTGCCAGCAGCTTAACAGGAAACCAAGAGACCCAGTACTTC	CASSLTGNQETQYF
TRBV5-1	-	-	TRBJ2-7	TGCGCCAGCAGCCCGCGTGATTTCTACGAGCAGTACTTC	CASSPRDFYEQYF
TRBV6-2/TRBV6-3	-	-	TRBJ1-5	TGTGCCAGCAGTGCCCAGGGAGTCGGCAATCAGCCCCAGCATTTT	CASSAQGVGNQPQHF
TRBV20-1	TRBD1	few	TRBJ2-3	TGCAGTGCTAGAGATTGGGACAGGGTCCCCGATACGCAGTATTTT	CSARDWDRVPDTQYF
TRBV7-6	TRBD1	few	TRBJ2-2	TGTGCCAGCAGCTCCTACCGGGACAGGGTGGCCGGGGAGCTGTTTTTT	CASSSYRDRVAGELFF
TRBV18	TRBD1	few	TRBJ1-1	TGTGCCAGCTCACACGGACAGGGCCGGGAAGCTTTCTTT	CASSHGQGREAFF
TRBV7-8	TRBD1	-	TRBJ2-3	TGTGCCAGCAGCTTAGGTGCGTCAGGGGGCCTTAGCACAGATACGCAGTATTTT	CASSLGASGGLSTDTQYF
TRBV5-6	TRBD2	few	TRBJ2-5	TGTGCCAGCAGCACGGGACTAGCGGCCCGCGAGACCCAGTACTTC	CASSTGLAARETQYF
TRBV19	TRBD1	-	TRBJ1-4	TGTGCCAGTGGCGATCCGGGACAGGGCTCAAGGAGGTCCCTGTTTTTT	CASGDPGQGSRRSLFF
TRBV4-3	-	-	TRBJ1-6	TGCGCCAGCAGCTTAGACAGGCAGCACTCCTATAATTCACCCCTCCACTTT	CASSLDRQHSYNSPLHF
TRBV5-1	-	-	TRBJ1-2	TGCGCCAGCAGCTGGGGAGGACAGCGAGGCTATGGCTACACCTTC	CASSWGGQRGYGYTF
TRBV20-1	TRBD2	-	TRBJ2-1	TGCAGTGCAGAGCCCCCAGCGGGACCCTACAATGAGCAGTTCTTC	CSAEPPAGPYNEQFF
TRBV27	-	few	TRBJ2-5	TGTGCCAGCAGTTTATCGGGGGACCACGTGGAGACCCAGTACTTC	CASSLSGDHVETQYF